This record looks at one T cell receptor (beta chain) sequence and its context. Its antigen is unknown. Base qualities are not recorded, but no much larger clone differs from it by a single base. Patients with autoimmune disease history or receiving systemic immunosuppression were excluded from the trial. In every dose cohort, peripheral blood was drawn for TCR sequencing at baseline, cycle 4 day 1, and cycle 7 day 1. Samples were obtained from an open-label, multicenter, first-in-human phase I dose-escalation trial of ivuxolimab. The trial enrolled adults with locally advanced or metastatic head and neck squamous cell, hepatocellular, melanoma or renal cell carcinoma. Before TCR sequencing, CD4+ T cells and CD8+ T cells from peripheral blood were sorted into separate populations. Ends trimmed: V by 7 bases, J by 2 bases; bases unmatched to a gene: 9. Sequences MNHEY (CDR1) and SVGAGI (CDR2) are obtained from the germline V gene. The CDR3 starts with the cysteine, ends with the phenylalanine, and has 15 residues. Only the CDR3 portion is preserved as DNA: 45 bases, with reading frame beginning at the first base.

Genomic DNA was extracted from sorted cells for sequencing of the TCRbeta CDR3 region. TCRbeta CDR3 regions were sequenced using the immunoSEQ Assay. This immuneACCESS table, as held by TCRdb, lists in-frame sequences with V and J called but not all clones. Of the missing ones, under half trace to an unresolved V gene in checked studies; the others have no known cause. The sample yields tens of thousands of clones; around 90% were counted once. In total, the top ten clones hold 0.44% of the sample. The sample is drawn from a study of OX40 agonist ivuxolimab in advanced cancers. About the study as a whole: Ivuxolimab, which targeted the costimulatory receptor OX40 (CD134), was an agonistic, fully human IgG2 monoclonal antibody. Intravenous ivuxolimab was administered to patients every 2 weeks at six dose levels: 0.01, 0.1, 0.3, 1.5, 3 and 10 mg/kg. Of the approximately 50 patients in dose escalation, about 20 had hepatocellular carcinoma, some 15 had melanoma, 9 had renal cell carcinoma and 9 had head and neck cancer. In the dose-escalation cohort, 75% to 90% of patients were male, and the mean age was approximately 60 years with a range of 23 to 79. Patients were allowed to have had prior anti-PD-1, anti-PD-L1 or anti-CTLA-4 therapy, and less than 45% of the dose-escalation patients had previously received checkpoint inhibitors. Three dose-escalation patients achieved partial responses, one with hepatocellular carcinoma and two with cutaneous melanoma. Peripheral TCRbeta sequencing was intended to test whether TCR sequence diversity was altered and clonal T-cell expansion was caused by ivuxolimab. The paper reports the monotherapy dose-escalation portion (N ≈ 50 patients) of the phase I ivuxolimab trial.

Overall study outcomes, separate from this receptor: Low levels of normalized T-cell clonal expansion were also seen in some patients who did not respond. At doses from 0.1 to 3.0 mg/kg, clonal expansion was seen in both CD4+ and CD8+ blood T cells between baseline and week 6. After ivuxolimab, CD8+ T cells had more expanded clones than CD4+ T cells on average. Antigen specificity was not determined for the clonally expanded peripheral T cells. In partial responders in the 0.1-3.0 mg/kg groups, normalized peripheral clonal expansion was found to be among the lowest, especially among CD8+ T cells.

The receptor's source is an adult with an advanced solid tumor such as melanoma, head and neck, liver or kidney cancer. The specimen was CD4+ or CD8+ T cells sorted from blood, collected in a trial of the OX40 agonist ivuxolimab. The V and J genes are TRBV6-5 and TRBJ1-1, and TRBD1 aligns with 8 junction nucleotides. Here is the DNA: TGTGCCAGCACTCTCAAGACAGGGGCCAACACTGAAGCTTTCTTT. Its coded protein is CASTLKTGANTEAFF.